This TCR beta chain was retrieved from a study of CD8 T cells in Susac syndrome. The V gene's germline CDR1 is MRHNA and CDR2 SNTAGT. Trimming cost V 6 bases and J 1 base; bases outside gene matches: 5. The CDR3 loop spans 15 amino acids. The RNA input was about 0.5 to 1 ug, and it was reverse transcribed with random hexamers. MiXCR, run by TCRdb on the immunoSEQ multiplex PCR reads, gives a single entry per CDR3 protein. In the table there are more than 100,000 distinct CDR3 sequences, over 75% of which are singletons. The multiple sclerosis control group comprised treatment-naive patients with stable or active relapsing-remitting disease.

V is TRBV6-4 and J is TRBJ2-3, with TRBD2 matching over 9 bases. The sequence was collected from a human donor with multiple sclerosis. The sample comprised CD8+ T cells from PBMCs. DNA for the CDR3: TGTGCCAGCAGGATTATAGCGGGGGGCACAGATACGCAGTATTTT. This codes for CASRIIAGGTDTQYF.